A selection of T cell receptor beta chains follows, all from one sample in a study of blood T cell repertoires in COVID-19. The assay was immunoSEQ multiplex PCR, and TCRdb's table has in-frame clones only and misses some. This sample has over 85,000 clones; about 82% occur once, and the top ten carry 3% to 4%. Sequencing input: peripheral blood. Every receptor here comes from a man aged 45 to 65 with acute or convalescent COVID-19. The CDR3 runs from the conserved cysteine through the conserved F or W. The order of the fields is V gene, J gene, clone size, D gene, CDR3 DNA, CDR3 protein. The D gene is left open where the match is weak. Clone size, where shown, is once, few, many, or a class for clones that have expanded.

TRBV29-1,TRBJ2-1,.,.,TGCAGCGTTTCTGGGAGCTCCTACAATGAGCAGTTCTTC,CSVSGSSYNEQFF
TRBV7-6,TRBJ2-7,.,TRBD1,TGTGCCAGCAGTTTGCCTAACGGACAGGGGATGAACGAGCAGTACTTC,CASSLPNGQGMNEQYF
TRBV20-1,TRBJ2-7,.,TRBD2,TGCAGTGCTAGTGGGACTAGCTCCTACGAGCAGTACTTC,CSASGTSSYEQYF
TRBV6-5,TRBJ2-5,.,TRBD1,TGTGCCAGCAAACAGGGGGGTTTGGAGACCCAGTACTTC,CASKQGGLETQYF
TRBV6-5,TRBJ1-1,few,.,TGTGCCAGCAGAACCGGGGGAGATAACACTGAAGCTTTCTTT,CASRTGGDNTEAFF
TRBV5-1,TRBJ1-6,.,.,TGCGCCAGCAGCTTGGAAGGGGTGGGTAATTCACCCCTCCACTTT,CASSLEGVGNSPLHF
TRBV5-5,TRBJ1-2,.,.,TGTGCCAGCAGCTCCCAGGACATAAGAGGCTACACCTTC,CASSSQDIRGYTF
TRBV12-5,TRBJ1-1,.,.,TGTGCTAGTGGTTTGGTAGGGGGAACTGTGAACACTGAAGCTTTCTTT,CASGLVGGTVNTEAFF
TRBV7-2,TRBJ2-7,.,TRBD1,TGTGCCGGCAGCCGGACAGGGGGCAGCGAGCAGTACTTC,CAGSRTGGSEQYF
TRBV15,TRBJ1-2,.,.,TGTGCCACCAGCGCTACAGGGCGGTATGGCTACACCTTC,CATSATGRYGYTF
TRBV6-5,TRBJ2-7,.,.,TGTGCCAGCATCCCGACACAGACAGCCTACGAGCAGTACTTC,CASIPTQTAYEQYF
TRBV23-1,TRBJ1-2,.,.,TGCGCCAGCAGTCAAGGAGGGGACCCCTATGGCTACACCTTC,CASSQGGDPYGYTF
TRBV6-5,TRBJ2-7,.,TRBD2,TGTGCCAGCAGTTTTGGCCAGGGACTAGTCAACCACGAGCAGTACTTC,CASSFGQGLVNHEQYF
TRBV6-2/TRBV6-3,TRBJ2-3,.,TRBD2,TGTGCCAGCAGTTACTCGCCGGGCGGGGGAACAGATACGCAGTATTTT,CASSYSPGGGTDTQYF
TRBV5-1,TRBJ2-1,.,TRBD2,TGCGCCAGCAGCCCCTCGGGACTAGCGGGAAAAGGGGGCTCCTACAATGAGCAGTTCTTC,CASSPSGLAGKGGSYNEQFF
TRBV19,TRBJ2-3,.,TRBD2,TGTGCCAGTAGTAGGCCCCTAGCGGGACCCACAGATACGCAGTATTTT,CASSRPLAGPTDTQYF
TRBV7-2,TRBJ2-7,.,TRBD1,TGTGCCAGCAGCGGACAGGGTCCCTACGAGCAGTACTTC,CASSGQGPYEQYF
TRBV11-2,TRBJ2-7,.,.,TGTGCCAGCAGCTCCCGCGGGAACTACTACGAGCAGTACTTC,CASSSRGNYYEQYF
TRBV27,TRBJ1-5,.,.,TGTGCCAGCAGTTTCAGGGTTCCCGGCAATCAGCCCCAGCATTTT,CASSFRVPGNQPQHF
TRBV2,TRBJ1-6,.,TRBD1,TGTGCCAGCGGGGGGACAGACAATTCACCCCTCCACTTT,CASGGTDNSPLHF
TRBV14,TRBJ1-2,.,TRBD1,TGTGCCAGCAGTTTCACGACAGGGAAAAACTATGGCTACACCTTC,CASSFTTGKNYGYTF
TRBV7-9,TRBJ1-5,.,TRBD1,TGTGCCAGCAGCTCGACAGGGGTGGATCAGCCCCAGCATTTT,CASSSTGVDQPQHF
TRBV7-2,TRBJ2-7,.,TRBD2,TGTGCCAGCAGCTTAGCTAGCGGGGGGTACTACGAGCAGTACTTC,CASSLASGGYYEQYF
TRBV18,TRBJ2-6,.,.,TGTGCCAGCTCACCAGGACATCGCTCTGGGGCCAACGTCCTGACTTTC,CASSPGHRSGANVLTF
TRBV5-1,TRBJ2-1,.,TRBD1,TGCGCCAGCAGCTTGTTACAGGGGGCCAACAATGAGCAGTTCTTC,CASSLLQGANNEQFF
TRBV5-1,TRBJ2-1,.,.,TGCGCCAGCAGCTTGGTTTTCGGTGGCAATGAGCAGTTCTTC,CASSLVFGGNEQFF
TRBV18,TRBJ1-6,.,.,TGTGCCAGCTCGAGCGGGGACCGGGCGTATTCACCCCTCCACTTT,CASSSGDRAYSPLHF
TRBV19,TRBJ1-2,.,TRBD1,TGTGCCAGCCGTGTATCTCGGACAGGGAGGTCCAACTATGGCTACACCTTC,CASRVSRTGRSNYGYTF
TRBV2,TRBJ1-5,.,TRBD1,TGTGCCAGCAGTGCCTTGGGACAGGGTAGCAATCAGCCCCAGCATTTT,CASSALGQGSNQPQHF
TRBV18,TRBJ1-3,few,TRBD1,TGTGCCAGCTCGCAAGGGGGCCCCGGCTCTGGAAACACCATATATTTT,CASSQGGPGSGNTIYF
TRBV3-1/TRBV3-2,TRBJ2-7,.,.,TGTGCCAGCAGCCCGCAGGGCTACGAGCAGTACTTC,CASSPQGYEQYF
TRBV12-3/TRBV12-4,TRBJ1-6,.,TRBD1,TGTGCCAGTAGACAGGGCTTAGGGTCACCCCTCCACTTT,CASRQGLGSPLHF
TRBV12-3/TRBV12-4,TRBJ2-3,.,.,TGTGCCAGCAGTCGAGGGTGGGCAGATACGCAGTATTTT,CASSRGWADTQYF
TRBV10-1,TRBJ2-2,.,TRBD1,TGCGCCAGTGGGACAGCGAACACCGGGGAGCTGTTTTTT,CASGTANTGELFF
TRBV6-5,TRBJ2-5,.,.,TGTGCCAGCAGTTACAACGCGGGGACCCAGTACTTC,CASSYNAGTQYF
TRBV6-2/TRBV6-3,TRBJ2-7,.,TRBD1,TGTGCCAGCAGTATGTTTGGGACAGGGGACGCCGAGCAGTACTTC,CASSMFGTGDAEQYF
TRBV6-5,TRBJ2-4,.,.,TGTGCCAGCAGTTACGGGACACCAGCCAAAAACATTCAGTACTTC,CASSYGTPAKNIQYF
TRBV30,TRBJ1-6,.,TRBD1,TGTGCCTGGAGCGTGGGGACAGGGGCGAGCTCCTATAATTCACCCCTCCACTTT,CAWSVGTGASSYNSPLHF
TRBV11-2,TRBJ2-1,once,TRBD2,TGTGCCAGCAGCTCGATCGGGACTAGCGCTAACAATGAGCAGTTCTTC,CASSSIGTSANNEQFF
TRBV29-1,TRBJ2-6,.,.,TGCAGCGTTAGCCCTGGGGCCAACGTCCTGACTTTC,CSVSPGANVLTF